This T cell receptor (beta chain) was sequenced for a study of T cells in Graves' hyperthyroidism and ophthalmopathy. This clonotype was seen at least ten times. TCR beta CDR3 regions were amplified from RNA transcripts. First-round RT-PCR with HTBI primers amplified the TCR CDR3 region. Each CDR3 protein is one row after TCRdb ran MiXCR on the multiplex PCR reads. The sample carries a few hundred thousand distinct CDR3 sequences, 15% to 17% recorded once. Trimming removed 5 bases at V and 0 bases at J, with 10 bases between. The CDR3 loop spans 15 amino acids. CDR1 SEHNR and CDR2 FQNEAQ come from the germline V gene (reference sequence).

The receptor's source is a woman younger than 45 with Graves' hyperthyroidism. The sequenced sample was blood. This chain connects TRBV7-9 to TRBJ2-2; D call uncertain. CDR3 protein: CASSGSPTNTGELFF. The CDR3, as DNA: TGTGCCAGCAGCGGATCACCCACGAACACCGGGGAGCTGTTTTTT.